Listed below are T cell receptor beta chains from one sample, sequenced in a study of cytotoxic CD8 clonotypes in ibrutinib-treated CLL. The protocol was immunoSEQ multiplex PCR, while the TCRdb copy is restricted to in-frame clones and leaves out a portion. The sample carries hundreds of thousands of clones, more than 65% recorded once. Sequences were derived from PBMCs, sampled before ibrutinib treatment. Source of these receptors: a human donor with chronic lymphocytic leukemia. Each CDR3 is given with its conserved first and last residue. Each record gives: J gene, V gene, clone size, D gene, CDR3 DNA, CDR3 protein. A D gene is named only where the DNA matches it firmly. Some rows mark clone size as missing; the rest say once, few, many or name a class of expanded clone.

>TRBJ2-5|TRBV5-1|NA|NA
TGCGCCAGCAGCTTGGGGAGGGGCCGGGAGACCCAGTACTTC
CASSLGRGRETQYF
>TRBJ1-4|TRBV12-2|few|NA
TGTGCAAGTCTGCAGAATCATGAAAAACTGTTTTTT
CASLQNHEKLFF
>TRBJ2-1|TRBV4-2|once|NA
TGTGCCAGCAGCCAAGACCTAGTGTCGCAGTTCTTC
CASSQDLVSQFF
>TRBJ2-3|TRBV18|NA|TRBD1
TGTGCCAGCTCCGGACAGGGGGTAAGGGATACGCAGTATTTT
CASSGQGVRDTQYF
>TRBJ1-2|TRBV6-5|few|NA
TGTGCCAGCAGTTTTGTCGGAGTATATGGCTACACCTTC
CASSFVGVYGYTF
>TRBJ2-7|TRBV27|NA|NA
TGTGCCAGCAGTGGGAGCTCCTACGAGCAGTACTTC
CASSGSSYEQYF
>TRBJ1-4|TRBV14|NA|NA
TGTGCCAGCAGCCAAGTGGGGGCAGGGAGTTATGAAAAACTGTTTTTT
CASSQVGAGSYEKLFF
>TRBJ2-7|TRBV7-9|NA|NA
TGTGCCAGCAGACGGCTTGACGAGCAGTACTTC
CASRRLDEQYF
>TRBJ2-2|TRBV7-2|NA|NA
TGTGCCAGCAGCCCCCCATACGGGAACACCGGGGAGCTGTTTTTT
CASSPPYGNTGELFF
>TRBJ2-3|TRBV7-2|NA|TRBD2
TGTGCCAGCAACCCCGGGGGGGGGAGGGCAGATACGCAGTATTTT
CASNPGGGRADTQYF
>TRBJ2-7|TRBV19|NA|TRBD2
TGTGCCAGTAGCAAGGCGGCGGGAGGCAGTGCCTACGAGCAGTACTTC
CASSKAAGGSAYEQYF
>TRBJ2-2|TRBV10-3|few|NA
TGTGCCATCAGTGAAGGTTCCGGGGAGCTGTTTTTT
CAISEGSGELFF
>TRBJ2-7|TRBV9|few|TRBD2
TGTGCCAGCAGCCGGACTAGCGGGAGCTACGAGCAGTACTTC
CASSRTSGSYEQYF
>TRBJ1-1|TRBV6-5|NA|NA
TGTGCCAGCAGTTATGCGGGGCGTTGGACTGAAGCTTTCTTT
CASSYAGRWTEAFF
>TRBJ2-7|TRBV6-5|few|NA
TGTGCCAGCAGTCCACTGGGATCGGGGGAGCAGTACTTC
CASSPLGSGEQYF
>TRBJ2-3|TRBV11-3|NA|NA
TGTGCCAGCAGCTTAGGGGGCAGGGGCACAGATACGCAGTATTTT
CASSLGGRGTDTQYF
>TRBJ2-2|TRBV15|NA|TRBD1
TGTGCCACAAACAGGGGTTATACCGGGGAGCTGTTTTTT
CATNRGYTGELFF
>TRBJ1-1|TRBV2|NA|TRBD1
TGTGCCAGCAGAGGGGACAGGGCGAACACTGAAGCTTTCTTT
CASRGDRANTEAFF
>TRBJ2-1|TRBV29-1|NA|NA
TGCAGCGCGAAAGCGACCTACAATGAGCAGTTCTTC
CSAKATYNEQFF
>TRBJ2-1|TRBV5-1|once|TRBD2
TGCGCCAGCAGCACCGAAGCGGGAGGGCCTTCCAATGAGCAGTTCTTC
CASSTEAGGPSNEQFF
>TRBJ2-1|TRBV2|NA|NA
TGTGCCAGCAGCTTGAATGAGCAGTTCTTC
CASSLNEQFF
>TRBJ2-5|TRBV7-9|NA|TRBD1
TGTGCCAGCAGTACAGGGGAAGAGACCCAGTACTTC
CASSTGEETQYF
>TRBJ2-2|TRBV2|once|TRBD1
TGTGCCAGCAGCGTTACAGGGGACGGGGAGCTGTTTTTT
CASSVTGDGELFF
>TRBJ2-7|TRBV28|NA|NA
TGTGCCAGCAGCAAACCTGGGTACGAGCAGTACTTC
CASSKPGYEQYF
>TRBJ1-4|TRBV9|NA|NA
TGTGCCAGCAGCCCGGGAGGGACTCATAATGAAAAACTGTTTTTT
CASSPGGTHNEKLFF
>TRBJ2-3|TRBV27|NA|NA
TGTGCCAGCAGTTTATGGGCCTCTCCGAGCACAGATACGCAGTATTTT
CASSLWASPSTDTQYF
>TRBJ1-5|TRBV27|few|NA
TGTGCCAGCAGCCCGACAGAGTATAGCAATCAGCCCCAGCATTTT
CASSPTEYSNQPQHF
>TRBJ2-5|TRBV7-6|few|TRBD1
TGTGCCAGCAGCTTAGGAGGGGGCGCCGAGACCCAGTACTTC
CASSLGGGAETQYF
>TRBJ2-3|TRBV30|NA|TRBD2
TGTGCCTGGTGGGGGGGAGCAGATACGCAGTATTTT
CAWWGGADTQYF
>TRBJ1-2|TRBV27|NA|NA
TGTGCCAGCAGTTCTATGGACCCCGCGGAGGGGACATATCTAACTTTACATGGCTACACCTTC
CASSSMDPAEGTYLTLHGYTF
>TRBJ2-1|TRBV19|NA|NA
TGTGCCAGTAGTCCACAACTTAGGGGTGAGCAGTTCTTC
CASSPQLRGEQFF
>TRBJ2-3|TRBV21-1|NA|NA
TGTGCCAGCAACAAGGAGGGGGAGCTAGTGGGCACAGATACGCAGTATTTT
CASNKEGELVGTDTQYF
>TRBJ2-1|TRBV6-5|NA|NA
TGTGCCAGCTGGAACAGTTTAAATGAGCAGTTCTTC
CASWNSLNEQFF
>TRBJ2-1|TRBV10-1|few|TRBD1
TGCGCCAGCAGTGCGGGGGACAGGGCTTTGGGGAATGAGCAGTTCTTC
CASSAGDRALGNEQFF
>TRBJ2-7|TRBV29-1|NA|NA
TGCAGCGTTCACACGGGTGGGACCTACGAGCAGTACTTC
CSVHTGGTYEQYF
>TRBJ1-2|TRBV2|once|NA
TGTGCCAGCAGTGAGCACAGTGGCTACACCTTC
CASSEHSGYTF
>TRBJ2-7|TRBV6-5|NA|NA
TGTGCCAGCACTCGACAAGGACCCCTTGACGAGCAGTACTTC
CASTRQGPLDEQYF
>TRBJ2-1|TRBV28|NA|NA
TGTGCCAGCAGTTTAACTGCGGGTTCCGGTCTCAATGAGCAGTTCTTC
CASSLTAGSGLNEQFF
>TRBJ2-2|TRBV7-2|NA|TRBD1
TGTGCCAGCAGCTTACCCTACTACGGACAGGGTATCCACGGGGAGCTGTTTTTT
CASSLPYYGQGIHGELFF
>TRBJ1-4|TRBV6-5|NA|NA
TGTGCCAGCAGTTACTCGACAGCAACTAATGAAAAACTGTTTTTT
CASSYSTATNEKLFF
>TRBJ1-5|TRBV5-5|NA|NA
TGTGCCAGCAGCAAAAACAGCCCTCTGAGTGATCAGCCCCAGCATTTT
CASSKNSPLSDQPQHF
>TRBJ1-2|TRBV11-2|NA|NA
TGTGCCAGCACCGAAGGGCTCCAGGGGTCCTATGGCTACACCTTC
CASTEGLQGSYGYTF
>TRBJ2-1|TRBV11-2|once|NA
TGTGCCAGCAGGCCTACCGGAGGACTGGACAATGAGCAGTTCTTC
CASRPTGGLDNEQFF
>TRBJ2-2|TRBV15|once|TRBD1
TGTGCCACCAGCAGCCGGACAGGGCGGAACACCGGGGAGCTGTTTTTT
CATSSRTGRNTGELFF
>TRBJ2-4|TRBV28|NA|NA
TGTGCCAGCAGTGTCCGGGGAGCAGCAGCCAAAAACATTCAGTACTTC
CASSVRGAAAKNIQYF
>TRBJ2-7|TRBV29-1|NA|NA
TGCAGCGTACGTGCCGGGACGCTTACCTACGAGCAGTACTTC
CSVRAGTLTYEQYF
>TRBJ1-1|TRBV5-4|NA|NA
TGTGCCAGCAGCGGAGGGCTAGGAGCTTTCTTT
CASSGGLGAFF
>TRBJ2-7|TRBV27|NA|NA
TGTGCCAGCAGTTTAGCAGGGGCTAGCTGGAAGCAGTACTTC
CASSLAGASWKQYF
>TRBJ1-1|TRBV18|NA|TRBD1
TGTGCCAGCTCACCAGGTGACAGGGGGCTGAACACTGAAGCTTTCTTT
CASSPGDRGLNTEAFF
>TRBJ2-7|TRBV10-3|once|NA
TGTGCCATCAGTGGAGGTTCCTTCGAGCAGTACTTC
CAISGGSFEQYF
>TRBJ1-5|TRBV4-2|NA|NA
TGTGCCAGCAGCCAAGCGGGGTCCAGGGAAAAGTACACGAAGCCCCAGCATTTT
CASSQAGSREKYTKPQHF
>TRBJ2-5|TRBV11-1|few|TRBD2
TGTGCCAGCAGCAAAGGCCTAGCGGGAGGGAAAGAGACCCAGTACTTC
CASSKGLAGGKETQYF
>TRBJ1-2|TRBV30|once|TRBD1
TGTGCCTGGAGTGTACGGCCAGGGGGGTATGGCTACACCTTC
CAWSVRPGGYGYTF
>TRBJ2-6|TRBV5-6|NA|TRBD1
TGTGCCAGCAGCTTGAGGACAGGCGTCCCTGGGGCCAACGTCCTGACTTTC
CASSLRTGVPGANVLTF